This T cell receptor beta chain was captured by sequencing in a study of T cells after yellow fever vaccination. Notes on the study in general: CD4 and CD8 compartments shared a small share of clonotypes.

A 5'RACE template-switching step, the method used to make TCR cDNA, added a universal primer site and UMIs. From the 5' RACE reads, TCRdb called clonotypes with MiXCR, one entry per CDR3 protein. The data show about 350,000 distinct CDR3 sequences, roughly 8% seen once. The CDR3 totals 16 residues. V was shortened by 7 bases and J by 3 bases, with 16 bases between the two germline ends. This clonotype was recorded a few times. The antigen remains unidentified. This TCR was recovered from a man aged 18 to 30 who received the YFV17D yellow fever vaccine. J is TRBJ1-6 and V is TRBV12-3 or TRBV12-4; D is uncertain. This specimen was PBMCs, taken roughly 45 days after the first yellow fever vaccination. The CDR3 region has the DNA TGTGCCAGCAAACCAATAGGAAGCTACTATAATTCACCCCTCCACTTT. Translation: CASKPIGSYYNSPLHF.